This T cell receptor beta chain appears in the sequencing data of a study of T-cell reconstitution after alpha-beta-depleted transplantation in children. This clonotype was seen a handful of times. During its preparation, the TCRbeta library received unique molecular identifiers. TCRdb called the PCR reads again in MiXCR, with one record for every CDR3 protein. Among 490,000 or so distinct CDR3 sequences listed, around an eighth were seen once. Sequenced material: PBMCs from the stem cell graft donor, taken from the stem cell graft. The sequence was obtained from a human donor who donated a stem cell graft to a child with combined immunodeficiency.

The CDR3 reads CASSRTSGRATDTQYF. The CDR3 nucleotides are TGTGCCAGCAGTAGAACTAGCGGGAGAGCGACAGATACGCAGTATTTT. The V call is TRBV12-3 or TRBV12-4, the J call TRBJ2-3; TRBD2 aligns across 11 bases. V shed 5 bases and J 3 bases; nucleotides not matched to a gene: 7. This CDR3 is 16 amino acids long.